This TCR beta chain was observed in a study of cytomegalovirus exposure and HLA in healthy donors. Comments on this clone: Its target is unknown.

PCR primers comprised 60 Vbeta and 13 Jbeta primers. In the study's own analysis: About 11 million of some 80 million unique TCR beta chains were shared, per a later count. TCRdb's table, derived via immunoSEQ multiplex PCR, lists solely in-frame clones and lacks some. The DNA was the basis for D and trimming; V, J and clone size are from that table. The data show about 140,000 clones, roughly 80% seen once. With V trimmed by 3 bases and J by 5 bases, 15 bases remained unmatched. Germline values: CDR1 MNHNS, CDR2 SASEGT. The CDR3 loop spans 18 amino acids. Study conclusions and caveats: Later, TCR association rates were found to vary by HLA locus, highest for DRB1 and lowest for HLA-C. TRBV6-2, TRBV6-3 and other indistinguishable V segments were excluded. One cluster of highly shared sequence variants probably arose as a sequencing artifact.

The rearrangement joins TRBV6-1 to TRBJ2-3, with 9 nucleotides matching TRBD1. The TCR sequence derives from a man aged 25-40 years in good health and CMV-seronegative. Sequencing used PBMCs. The CDR3 loop reads CASSDQRQGVSYGDTQYF. CDR3 nucleotides: TGTGCCAGCAGTGATCAAAGACAGGGGGTATCGTATGGAGATACGCAGTATTTT.